These T cell receptor beta chains were read from a single sample in a study of CD8+CD57+ T cells in acquired aplastic anemia. TCRdb passed the reads through MiXCR, listing each CDR3 protein once. The sample holds fewer than 200,000 distinct CDR3 sequences, about 64% seen once. The sample was sorted CD4+, CD8+, or CD8+CD57+ T cells (not recorded which) from PBMCs. These receptors all stem from a human donor in good health. CDR3s include the opening cysteine and the closing phenylalanine or tryptophan. The D gene is left open where the match is weak. Expanded clones get a size class; other rows say once, few or many, or leave the size out.

d_call,v_call,clone_size,j_call,cdr3_aa,cdr3_nt
-,TRBV24-1,-,TRBJ2-1,CATTGGQYNEQFF,TGTGCCACCACAGGGGGGCAATACAATGAGCAGTTCTTC
TRBD2,TRBV10-3,few,TRBJ2-3,CAISKTSGSTDTQYF,TGTGCCATCAGCAAGACTAGCGGAAGCACAGATACGCAGTATTTT
-,TRBV20-1,-,TRBJ2-1,CSAQPGAYNEQFF,TGCAGCGCCCAGCCGGGCGCATACAATGAGCAGTTCTTC
-,TRBV10-3,-,TRBJ2-7,CAISVSSDSYEQYF,TGTGCCATCAGTGTAAGCAGCGACTCCTACGAGCAGTACTTC
-,TRBV10-3,-,TRBJ2-5,CAISGGGKTQYF,TGTGCCATCAGTGGTGGGGGGAAGACCCAGTACTTC
-,TRBV24-1,few,TRBJ1-2,CATSFQGQGYTF,TGTGCCACCAGTTTTCAGGGGCAAGGCTACACCTTC
-,TRBV29-1,-,TRBJ2-1,CSGEVRDEQFF,TGCAGCGGGGAGGTACGGGATGAGCAGTTCTTC
TRBD2,TRBV15,many,TRBJ2-1,CATSRDRGRVHEQFF,TGTGCCACCAGCAGAGATCGAGGGAGGGTTCATGAGCAGTTCTTC
TRBD2,TRBV5-1,-,TRBJ2-7,CASSLGTRNEQYF,TGCGCCAGCAGCTTAGGGACTAGAAACGAGCAGTACTTC
TRBD2,TRBV24-1,-,TRBJ2-7,CATGTSGNTYEQYF,TGTGCCACCGGGACTAGCGGGAATACCTACGAGCAGTACTTC
-,TRBV7-9,-,TRBJ2-7,CASSFLTDSYEQYF,TGTGCCAGCAGCTTTCTTACAGACTCCTACGAGCAGTACTTC
-,TRBV10-3,-,TRBJ2-7,CAISEGTTGEQYF,TGTGCCATCAGTGAGGGGACAACAGGCGAGCAGTACTTC
-,TRBV25-1,-,TRBJ2-7,CASSEYEARFYYEQYF,TGTGCCAGCAGTGAATATGAGGCACGATTCTATTACGAGCAGTACTTC
-,TRBV7-3,-,TRBJ2-2,CASSIYLCSVELAGLNTGELFF,-
TRBD2,TRBV7-2,-,TRBJ2-1,CASSQDRGSSGYNEQFF,TGTGCCAGCAGCCAAGATCGGGGAAGTAGCGGGTACAATGAGCAGTTCTTC
TRBD2,TRBV19,once,TRBJ2-7,CASTSGTSGSYEQYF,TGTGCCAGTACCTCCGGGACTAGCGGGAGCTACGAGCAGTACTTC
TRBD2,TRBV10-1,-,TRBJ2-7,CASSASGNSYEQYF,TGCGCCAGCAGTGCTAGCGGGAACTCCTACGAGCAGTACTTC
TRBD1,TRBV5-1,-,TRBJ1-6,CTSSLDRQSPLHF,TGCACCAGCAGCTTGGACAGGCAATCACCCCTCCACTTT
-,TRBV20-1,-,TRBJ2-4,CSARDNLVIQYF,TGCAGTGCTAGAGATAATCTAGTCATTCAGTACTTC
-,TRBV7-3,few,TRBJ1-2,CASSLTQGDGYTF,TGTGCCAGCAGTCTAACACAGGGTGATGGCTACACCTTC
-,TRBV2,-,TRBJ2-5,CASGTDQETQYF,TGTGCCAGCGGTACAGATCAAGAGACCCAGTACTTC
-,TRBV7-9,-,TRBJ1-3,CASSLRVSRASGNTIYF,TGTGCCAGCAGCTTACGAGTGTCCAGGGCCTCTGGAAACACCATATATTTT
-,TRBV7-2,-,TRBJ1-3,CASSSDSSSGNTIYF,TGTGCCAGCAGCTCCGACTCCAGCTCTGGAAACACCATATATTTT